Described below is a single T cell receptor beta chain sequence and its context. Clones were read by immunoSEQ multiplex PCR, and TCRdb kept only the in-frame ones, dropping some. The sample gives 160,000 or so clones, approximately 87% of which show up once; 4% to 5.5% is in the top ten. Whether given at about 4 or about 12 weeks, second doses were pooled. The sample originates from a study of T cell responses to AZD1222 COVID-19 vaccine. Germline-derived CDR1 and CDR2 are SQVTM and ANQGSEA. V was trimmed by 4 bases and J by 4 bases, leaving 7 bases between them. This CDR3 region has 11 residues. J is TRBJ1-2 and V is TRBV29-1; TRBD1 is a possible D gene (5 bases). Sequenced here: peripheral blood, sampled 28 days after the second AZD1222 dose. The source is an adult who received the AZD1222 COVID-19 vaccine. This chain's CDR3 is CSVVGTYGYTF. Written as DNA, the CDR3 is TGCAGCGTTGTGGGGACCTATGGCTACACCTTC.